The 9 T cell receptor beta chains listed next were all sequenced from one sample in a study of blood T cell repertoires in COVID-19. Profiled with immunoSEQ multiplex PCR; TCRdb holds only in-frame clones, not every one. The sample contains hundreds of thousands of clones, under 95% of which appear only once. The specimen sequenced was PBMCs or T cells enriched from blood (not recorded which). Receptor source: a man aged 55-75 years who had recovered from COVID-19.

This chain joins TRBV25-1 and TRBJ2-1; tentative D call: TRBD2 (5 bases). Germline CDR1 reads MGHDK; CDR2 reads SYGVNS. Trimming took 3 bases from V and 4 from J, leaving 10 bases between them. CDR3 length: 14 amino acids. This chain's CDR3 is CASSDLDLYNEQFF. The CDR3 DNA follows: TGTGCCAGCAGTGACTTGGACTTGTACAATGAGCAGTTCTTC.

V is TRBV10-3 and J is TRBJ1-6; 7 positions agree with TRBD1. CDR3 length: 14 residues. Losses at the gene ends were 6 bases for V and 5 bases for J; bases not matched to a gene: 4. Germline CDR1 reads ENHRY; CDR2 reads SYGVKD. The CDR3 nucleotides are TGTGCCATCAGCCTCGGACAGGATAATTCACCCCTCCACTTT. This gives the protein CAISLGQDNSPLHF.

CDR3 DNA: TGTGCCAGTAGTATTCTCAGTACTAGCGGGAGGTCCCGGACCAAAAACATTCAGTACTTC. Translation gives CASSILSTSGRSRTKNIQYF. The rearrangement links TRBV19 to TRBJ2-4, with 12 bases matching TRBD2. From germline, CDR1 is LNHDA and CDR2 SQIVND (reference sequence). The CDR3 length is 20 residues. V lost 3 bases to trimming and J lost 2 bases; unmatched junction nucleotides: 14. Full variable domain (rest looked up from reference TRBV19 and TRBJ2-4): DGGITQSPKYLFRKEGQNVTLSCEQNLNHDAMYWYRQDPGQGLRLIYYSQIVNDFQKGDIAEGYSVSREKKESFPLTVTSAQKNPTAFYLCASSILSTSGRSRTKNIQYFGAGTRLSVL.

This clone was seen a handful of times. The V call is TRBV5-1, the J call TRBJ2-5; D is perhaps TRBD2 (6 bases). V shed 1 base and J shed 4 bases, with 14 bases lying between them. This CDR3 region has 15 residues. The germline V gene has CDR1 SGHRS and CDR2 YFSETQ. The CDR3 DNA reads as TGCGCCAGCAGCTTGCACGGGAGAGGGGTAGAGACCCAGTACTTC. It encodes CASSLHGRGVETQYF.

The chain recombines TRBV11-2 with TRBJ2-1; unclear D gene. Looked up from germline, CDR1 is SGHAT and CDR2 is FQNNGV. The CDR3 has 13 amino acids. V lost 1 base and J 6 bases, leaving 7 bases between the germline ends. CDR3 sequence: CASSLGLVNEQFF. DNA of the CDR3: TGTGCCAGCAGCTTAGGGCTAGTCAATGAGCAGTTCTTC.

In this sample, this clone turned up a few times. The chain joins TRBV12-3 or TRBV12-4 to TRBJ1-3; D remains unclear. The CDR3 covers 13 residues. V shed 7 bases and J shed 6 bases, with 13 bases lying between them. The CDR3 loop reads CASTQMEANTIYF. For the CDR3, the DNA is TGTGCCAGCACCCAAATGGAGGCAAACACCATATATTTT.

Only one count was recorded for this clone. The rearrangement joins TRBV4-3 to TRBJ1-2; possibly TRBD1 for D (5 bases). CDR3 length: 15 residues. Trimming left V 4 bases short and J 1 base short, with 13 bases between. Germline CDR1 is LGHNA and CDR2 is YSLEER. The CDR3 bases are TGCGCCAGCAGCCCAACGACGACAGTTAACTATGGCTACACCTTC. Encoded protein: CASSPTTTVNYGYTF.

V gene TRBV7-3 combines with J gene TRBJ2-1, with 7 nucleotides matching TRBD2. Germline CDR1 and CDR2: SGHTA and FQGTGA. This CDR3 is built from 15 residues. V dropped 4 bases and J dropped 4; count of bases not matched to a gene: 7. The CDR3 nucleotides read TGTGCCAGCAGCTCGAGCGGGGCCCTTTACAATGAGCAGTTCTTC. This sequence encodes CASSSSGALYNEQFF.

This CDR3 reads CATQPGSGPRPQHF. DNA of the CDR3: TGTGCCACCCAGCCGGGATCAGGTCCTCGGCCCCAGCATTTT. The genes are TRBV2 and TRBJ1-5, with unresolved D. This CDR3 comprises 14 residues. The germline V and J ends were trimmed by 10 bases and 9 bases, with 22 bases remaining between them. Germline V CDR1 and CDR2: SNHLY, FYNNEI.